The source of this T cell receptor beta chain is a study of T-cell reconstitution after alpha-beta-depleted transplantation in children. Construction of the TCRbeta library involved unique molecular identifiers. TCRdb re-derived calls from the PCR reads in MiXCR, one entry per CDR3 protein. The table includes about 690,000 distinct CDR3 sequences, around 17% detected once. CDR1 is DFQATT and CDR2 is SNEGSKA in the germline V gene (reference sequence). The CDR3 sequence is 18 residues long. With V trimmed by 6 bases and J by 8 bases, 25 bases remained unmatched. This rearrangement joins TRBV20-1 to TRBJ2-5, with 9 nucleotides matching TRBD2. Material: PBMCs from the stem cell graft donor, obtained from the stem cell graft. The receptor was isolated from a human donor who donated a stem cell graft to a child with acute myeloid leukemia. The DNA of the CDR3 is TGCAGTGCCCTTCCCCCGGGGGTAGCGGGGGCTCTCGCCGGTACCCAGTACTTC. Amino acids: CSALPPGVAGALAGTQYF.